This TCR beta chain was sequenced for a study of blood T cell repertoires in COVID-19. In the study overall: Donors in the United States, Italy and Spain gave samples during acute or convalescent COVID-19. From T cells, B-cell-depleted T cells, or PBMCs came the material, which was cDNA or gDNA.

Germline CDR1 is SGHTA and CDR2 is FQGNSA. With V trimmed by 5 bases and J by 10 bases, 6 bases remained unmatched. This CDR3 spans 14 amino acids. In the original analysis: The assay estimated nucleated cells by amplifying reference gene primers. Generated by immunoSEQ multiplex PCR, the TCRdb table keeps only in-frame clones and is missing some. V and J calls and clone size come straight from that table; D and trimming were deduced from the DNA. In the table there are approximately 70,000 clones, roughly nine tenths of which are singletons. The sequenced sample was peripheral blood. The V gene is TRBV7-2, the J gene TRBJ2-1; 12 bases are a match to TRBD2. The TCR was taken from a woman aged 60-75 years with acute or convalescent COVID-19. CDR3: CASSPTSGGGEQFF. The CDR3 DNA follows: TGTGCCAGCAGCCCGACTAGCGGGGGAGGGGAGCAGTTCTTC.